A single sample gave rise to the 25 T cell receptor beta chains below, sequenced in a study of T cell clusters in autoimmune cytopenias. TRB rearrangements were amplified by touch-down multiplex PCR with mixed TRB-A/B primers. TCRdb reprocessed the multiplex PCR reads and stores each CDR3 protein as one record, lacking DNA. Found here are around 2,700 distinct CDR3 sequences; the top ten clones hold approximately 40%. Each sample's input was about 270 ng genomic DNA, 40,000 or so genome equivalents. The sample was peripheral blood. The source of these receptors is a human donor with an autoimmune cytopenia or autoimmune hepatitis (not recorded which).

V usage is TRBV20-1 and J usage is TRBJ2-1. CDR1 DFQATT and CDR2 SNEGSKA come from the germline V gene (reference sequence). This CDR3 is built from 14 residues. The CDR3 loop reads CSVKSGSSYNEQFF.

The V and J genes are TRBV18 and TRBJ2-3; the TCRdb call, TRBD2, lacks DNA for checking. Germline V lookup: CDR1 KGHSH, CDR2 LQKENI. The CDR3 length is 15 residues. CDR3 region: CASSPSGTNGDTQYF.

The chain uses TRBV7-9 and TRBJ1-2; TCRdb's D gene call, TRBD1, goes unchecked for lack of DNA. CDR1 and CDR2 from the germline V gene are SEHNR and FQNEAQ (reference sequence). The CDR3 is 16 amino acids. This chain's CDR3 is CASSLGYRDRSYGYTF.

CDR3: CASSYGGGVGNTIYF. The chain links TRBV6-5 to TRBJ1-3; checking the TCRdb D call of TRBD1 is not possible without DNA. CDR1 MNHEY and CDR2 SVGAGI come from the germline V gene. The CDR3 consists of 15 residues.

This chain links TRBV6-5 with TRBJ2-7; TCRdb's assignment of TRBD1 cannot be checked, as there is no DNA. Germline lookup yields CDR1 MNHEY and CDR2 SVGAGI. The CDR3 is made up of 14 amino acids. CDR3 amino acids: CASSLSDRAYEQYF.

The gene calls are TRBV27 and TRBJ1-1. The germline V gene has CDR1 MNHEY and CDR2 SMNVEV (reference sequence). The CDR3 has 12 residues. This chain's CDR3 is CASSLVNTEAFF.

This clonotype registers medium-sized (0.01 to 0.1%) by frequency. The gene calls are TRBV13 and TRBJ1-5; lacking DNA, the TRBD1 call made by TCRdb goes unchecked. This CDR3 is 17 amino acids long. Germline V gives CDR1 PRHDT, CDR2 FYEKMQ (reference sequence). The CDR3 sequence: CASSRNRDTFSNQPQHF.

According to its frequency, this clonotype is medium-sized. The rearrangement uses TRBV15 and TRBJ2-7. Germline V gene sequence: CDR1 LNHNV, CDR2 YYDKDF (reference sequence). The CDR3 loop spans 14 amino acids. The chain's CDR3 is CATSREGRNYEQYF.

This clonotype ranks as medium-sized in terms of frequency. This chain's CDR3 is CSVGRIGTDTQYF. The rearrangement joins TRBV29-1 to TRBJ2-3; there is no DNA to check the TCRdb D call of TRBD1. This CDR3 region has 13 residues. The germline V gene encodes CDR1 SQVTM and CDR2 ANQGSEA.

The V call is TRBV20-1, the J call TRBJ1-2; the TCRdb D gene call, TRBD1, has no DNA to confirm it. There are 14 residues in the CDR3. Germline V gene sequence: CDR1 DFQATT, CDR2 SNEGSKA (reference sequence). Here the CDR3 reads CSARDPWGNYGYTF.

CDR3 residues: CASRRLGRLNEQFF. The chain uses TRBV5-1 and TRBJ2-1; TCRdb returns TRBD2, unconfirmable since there is no DNA. CDR3 length: 14 amino acids. From germline, CDR1 is SGHRS and CDR2 YFSETQ.

This clonotype is classed as medium-sized by frequency. This chain uses TRBV30 with TRBJ1-1; TCRdb selects TRBD1, and the lack of DNA leaves this call unchecked. Looked up from germline, CDR1 is GTSNPN and CDR2 is SVGIG (reference sequence). The CDR3 runs 13 residues. CDR3 sequence reads: CAWSGTRNTEAFF.

This clonotype is labeled medium-sized (0.01 to 0.1%) based on frequency. The chain carries TRBV6-2 or TRBV6-3 and TRBJ1-5; TCRdb gives TRBD1 as the D gene, but with no DNA this cannot be confirmed. The CDR3 contains 15 residues. Germline CDR1 reads MNHEY; CDR2 reads SVGEGT. The CDR3 region is CASSKSVGGNQPQHF.

V and J are TRBV18 and TRBJ2-1. Germline V gene sequence: CDR1 KGHSH, CDR2 LQKENI. The CDR3 spans 15 residues. The CDR3 loop is CASSRSGREYNEQFF.

V and J are TRBV19 and TRBJ2-7; checking the TCRdb D call of TRBD2 is not possible without DNA. Germline values: CDR1 LNHDA, CDR2 SQIVND (reference sequence). The CDR3 contains 18 residues. The CDR3 region is CASRMGLAGGPPPYEQYF.

Frequency places this clonotype as medium-sized. The chain uses TRBV19 and TRBJ2-7; TCRdb names TRBD1, which stays unverified in the absence of DNA. Germline assignment: CDR1 LNHDA and CDR2 SQIVND (reference sequence). There are 14 residues in the CDR3. CDR3 sequence reads: CASSVQGPSYEQYF.

The gene calls are TRBV20-1 and TRBJ1-1; the TCRdb call, TRBD1, lacks DNA for checking. Germline CDR1 is DFQATT and CDR2 is SNEGSKA (reference sequence). This CDR3 comprises 14 residues. The CDR3: CSALIGGRDTEAFF.

The gene calls are TRBV27 and TRBJ1-1; the TRBD1 assignment by TCRdb is unverifiable without DNA. Germline CDR1 reads MNHEY; CDR2 reads SMNVEV (reference sequence). This CDR3 contains 15 residues. This chain's CDR3 is CASSLSLALWTEAFF.

In terms of frequency, this clonotype is medium-sized. The V gene is TRBV19, the J gene TRBJ1-5; the D call from TCRdb, TRBD1, cannot be confirmed without DNA. The length of the CDR3 is 17 residues. Germline-derived CDR1 and CDR2 are LNHDA and SQIVND (reference sequence). The CDR3 region is CASSMGTGGDSNQPQHF.

By frequency, this clonotype registers medium-sized. V usage is TRBV29-1 and J usage is TRBJ1-1. Germline V gives CDR1 SQVTM, CDR2 ANQGSEA. CDR3 size: 12 residues. CDR3: CSVEDPNTEAFF.

This clonotype registers medium-sized (0.01 to 0.1%) by frequency. The rearrangement uses TRBV5-6 and TRBJ1-6; the TCRdb D gene call, TRBD1, has no DNA to confirm it. The CDR3 contains 15 residues. Germline lookup yields CDR1 SGHDT and CDR2 YYEEEE. CDR3 residues: CASSVDLLGNSPLHF.

The CDR3 loop is CASSLKETQYF. The rearrangement links TRBV7-9 to TRBJ2-5. The CDR3 runs to 11 residues. The germline CDR1 and CDR2 sequences are SEHNR and FQNEAQ (reference sequence).

V and J are TRBV27 and TRBJ2-5; the TCRdb D gene call, TRBD2, has no DNA to confirm it. CDR1 is MNHEY, CDR2 SMNVEV, per germline (reference sequence). The length of the CDR3 is 15 residues. Here the CDR3 reads CASSYAGRGQETQYF.

The V gene is TRBV6-1, the J gene TRBJ2-7; the D call of TRBD1 rests on TCRdb alone, since no DNA is present to check it. Germline loops: CDR1 MNHNS, CDR2 SASEGT. This CDR3 is built from 15 residues. The chain's CDR3 is CASSDLDWVNYEQYF.

The genes are TRBV15 and TRBJ2-3; TCRdb indicates TRBD1, and absent DNA this call remains unverified. The CDR3 extends over 17 amino acids. Germline loops: CDR1 LNHNV, CDR2 YYDKDF (reference sequence). CDR3 sequence: CATRSGKEEEGKDKQYF.